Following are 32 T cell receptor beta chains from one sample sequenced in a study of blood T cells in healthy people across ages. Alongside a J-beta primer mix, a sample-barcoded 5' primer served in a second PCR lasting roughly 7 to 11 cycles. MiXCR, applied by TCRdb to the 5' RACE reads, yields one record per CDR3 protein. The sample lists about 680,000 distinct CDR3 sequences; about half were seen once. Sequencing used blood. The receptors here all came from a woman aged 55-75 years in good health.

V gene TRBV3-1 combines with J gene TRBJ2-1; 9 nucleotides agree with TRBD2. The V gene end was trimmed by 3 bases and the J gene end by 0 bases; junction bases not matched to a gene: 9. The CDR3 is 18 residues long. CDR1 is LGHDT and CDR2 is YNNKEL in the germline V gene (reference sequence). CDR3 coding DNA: TGTGCCAGCAGCCATCTGATTCGCGGGAGGGCCTCCTACAATGAGCAGTTCTTC. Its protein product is CASSHLIRGRASYNEQFF.

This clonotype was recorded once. DNA of the CDR3: TGCAGGGGCAACACGGGGACTGAAGCTTTCTTT. Translated: CRGNTGTEAFF. The gene calls are TRBV20-1 and TRBJ1-1; no clear D gene. Germline CDR1 is DFQATT and CDR2 is SNEGSKA (reference sequence). The CDR3 is made up of 11 amino acids.

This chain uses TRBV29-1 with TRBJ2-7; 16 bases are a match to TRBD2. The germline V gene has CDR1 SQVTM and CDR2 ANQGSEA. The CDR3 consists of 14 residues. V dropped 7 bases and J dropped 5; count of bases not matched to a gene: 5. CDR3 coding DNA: TGCAGCGCCGGGACTAGCGGGAGGGAGGACGAGCAGTACTTC. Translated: CSAGTSGREDEQYF.

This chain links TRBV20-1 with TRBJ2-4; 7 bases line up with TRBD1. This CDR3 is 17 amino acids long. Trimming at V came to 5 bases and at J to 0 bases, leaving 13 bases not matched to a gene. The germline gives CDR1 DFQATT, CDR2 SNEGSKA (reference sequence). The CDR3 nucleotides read TGCAGTGCTCTCGGACAGGTATCGAGCATAGCCAAAAACATTCAGTACTTC. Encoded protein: CSALGQVSSIAKNIQYF.

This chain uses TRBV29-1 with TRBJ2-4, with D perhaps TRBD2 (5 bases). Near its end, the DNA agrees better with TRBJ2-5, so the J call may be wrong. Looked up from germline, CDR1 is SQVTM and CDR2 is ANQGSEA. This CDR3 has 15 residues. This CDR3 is CSVDRIASPGETQYF. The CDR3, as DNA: TGCAGCGTTGACAGAATAGCGTCCCCGGGGGAGACCCAGTACTTC.

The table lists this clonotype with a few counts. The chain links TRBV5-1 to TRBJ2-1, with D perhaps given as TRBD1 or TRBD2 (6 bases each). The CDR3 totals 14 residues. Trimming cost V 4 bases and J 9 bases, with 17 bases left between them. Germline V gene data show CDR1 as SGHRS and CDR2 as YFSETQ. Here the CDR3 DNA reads TGCGCCAGCAGCATCCGGGGGACAAGGGGTGAGCAGTTCTTC. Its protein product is CASSIRGTRGEQFF.

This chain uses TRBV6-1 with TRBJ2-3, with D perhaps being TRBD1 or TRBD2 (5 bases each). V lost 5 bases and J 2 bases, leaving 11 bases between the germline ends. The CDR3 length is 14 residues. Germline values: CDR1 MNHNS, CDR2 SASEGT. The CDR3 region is CASSRDPSTDTQYF. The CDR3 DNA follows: TGTGCCAGCAGTAGGGACCCTTCCACAGATACGCAGTATTTT.

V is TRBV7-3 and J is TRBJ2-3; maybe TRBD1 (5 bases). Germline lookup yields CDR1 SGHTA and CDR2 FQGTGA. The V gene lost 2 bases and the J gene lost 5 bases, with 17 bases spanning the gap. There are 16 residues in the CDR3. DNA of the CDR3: TGTGCCAGCAGCTTATCTGGGGCCGGGTCCCAAGATACGCAGTATTTT. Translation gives CASSLSGAGSQDTQYF.

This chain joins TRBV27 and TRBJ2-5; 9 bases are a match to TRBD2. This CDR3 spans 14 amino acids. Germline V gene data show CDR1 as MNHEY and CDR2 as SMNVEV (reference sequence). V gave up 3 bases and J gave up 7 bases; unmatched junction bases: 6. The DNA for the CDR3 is TGTGCCAGCAGTTTTGCTAGCGGGAAAGGGACCCAGTACTTC. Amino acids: CASSFASGKGTQYF.

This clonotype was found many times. CDR3 amino acids: CSARSGSSGNEQFF. The CDR3 DNA follows: TGCAGTGCTAGGAGCGGGAGCAGTGGCAATGAGCAGTTCTTC. The chain joins TRBV20-1 to TRBJ2-1, with TRBD2 matching 8 bases. The CDR3 consists of 14 residues. After removal of 3 bases from V and 6 bases from J, the junction contained 7 bases not matched to a gene. Germline assignment: CDR1 DFQATT and CDR2 SNEGSKA (reference sequence).

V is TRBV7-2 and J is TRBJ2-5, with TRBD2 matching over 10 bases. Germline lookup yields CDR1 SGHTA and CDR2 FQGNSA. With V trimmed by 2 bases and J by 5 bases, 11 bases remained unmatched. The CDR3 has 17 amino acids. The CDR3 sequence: CASSLNVLAGGWETQYF. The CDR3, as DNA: TGTGCCAGCAGCTTAAATGTTTTAGCGGGAGGCTGGGAGACCCAGTACTTC.

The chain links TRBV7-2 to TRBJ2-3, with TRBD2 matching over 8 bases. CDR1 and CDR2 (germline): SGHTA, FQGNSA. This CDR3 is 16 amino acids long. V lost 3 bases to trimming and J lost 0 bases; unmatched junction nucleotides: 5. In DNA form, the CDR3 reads TGTGCCAGCAGCTTCCGCGGGAGGTCAAGCACAGATACGCAGTATTTT. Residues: CASSFRGRSSTDTQYF.

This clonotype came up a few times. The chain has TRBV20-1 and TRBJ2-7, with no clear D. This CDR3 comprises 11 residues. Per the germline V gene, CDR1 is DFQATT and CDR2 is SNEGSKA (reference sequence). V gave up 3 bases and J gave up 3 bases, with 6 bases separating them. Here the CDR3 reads CSASADYEQYF. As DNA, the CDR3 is TGCAGTGCTAGTGCTGACTACGAGCAGTACTTC.

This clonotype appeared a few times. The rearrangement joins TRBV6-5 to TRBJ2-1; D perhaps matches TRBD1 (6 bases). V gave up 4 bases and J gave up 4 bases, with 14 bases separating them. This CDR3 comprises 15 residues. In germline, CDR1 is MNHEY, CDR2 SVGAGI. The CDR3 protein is CASSSGTTFYNEQFF. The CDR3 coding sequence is TGTGCCAGCAGTTCCGGGACAACTTTTTACAATGAGCAGTTCTTC.

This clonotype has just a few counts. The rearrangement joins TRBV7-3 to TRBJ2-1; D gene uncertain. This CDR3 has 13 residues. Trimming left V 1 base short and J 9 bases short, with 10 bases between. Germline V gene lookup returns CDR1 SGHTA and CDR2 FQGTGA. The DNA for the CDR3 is TGTGCCAGCAGCTTAATACCTACGGCTGAGCAGTTCTTC. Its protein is CASSLIPTAEQFF.

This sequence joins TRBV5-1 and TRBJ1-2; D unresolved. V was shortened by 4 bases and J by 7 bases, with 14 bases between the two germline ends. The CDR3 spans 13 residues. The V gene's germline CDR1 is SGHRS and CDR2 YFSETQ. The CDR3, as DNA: TGCGCCAGCAGCGTGGGCAGCCTGGGTGGCTACACCTTC. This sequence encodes CASSVGSLGGYTF.

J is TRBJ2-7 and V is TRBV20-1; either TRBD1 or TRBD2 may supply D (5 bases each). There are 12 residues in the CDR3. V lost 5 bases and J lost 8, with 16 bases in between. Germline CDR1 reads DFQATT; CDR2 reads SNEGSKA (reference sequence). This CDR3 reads CSAWTGATKQYF. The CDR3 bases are TGCAGTGCTTGGACTGGGGCTACGAAGCAGTACTTC.

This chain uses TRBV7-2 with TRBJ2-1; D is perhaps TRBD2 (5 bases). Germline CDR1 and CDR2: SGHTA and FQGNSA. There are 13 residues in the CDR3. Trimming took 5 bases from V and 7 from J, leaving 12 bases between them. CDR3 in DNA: TGTGCCAGCAGCCTCCGGACGGGGAATGAGCAGTTCTTC. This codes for CASSLRTGNEQFF.

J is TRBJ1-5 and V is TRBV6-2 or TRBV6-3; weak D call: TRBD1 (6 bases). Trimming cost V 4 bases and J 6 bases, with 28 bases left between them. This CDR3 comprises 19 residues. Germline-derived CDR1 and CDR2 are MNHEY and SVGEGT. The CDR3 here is CASSFAPRSWYRALQPQHF. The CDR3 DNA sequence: TGTGCCAGCAGTTTCGCACCCCGGTCCTGGTACAGGGCCCTTCAGCCCCAGCATTTT.

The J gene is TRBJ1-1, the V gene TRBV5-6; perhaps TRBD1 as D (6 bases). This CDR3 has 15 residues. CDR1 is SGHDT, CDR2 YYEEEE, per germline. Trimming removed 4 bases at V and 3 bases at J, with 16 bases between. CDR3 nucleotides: TGTGCCAGCAGCCTGGGGGCCGGAAGGGACACTGAAGCTTTCTTT. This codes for CASSLGAGRDTEAFF.

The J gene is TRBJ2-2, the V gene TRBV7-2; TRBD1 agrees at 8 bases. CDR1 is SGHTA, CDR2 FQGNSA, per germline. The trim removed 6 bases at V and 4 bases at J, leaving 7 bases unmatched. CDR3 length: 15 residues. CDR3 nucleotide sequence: TGTGCCAGCAGGGCTCCGGGGACAGGCACCGGGGAGCTGTTTTTT. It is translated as CASRAPGTGTGELFF.

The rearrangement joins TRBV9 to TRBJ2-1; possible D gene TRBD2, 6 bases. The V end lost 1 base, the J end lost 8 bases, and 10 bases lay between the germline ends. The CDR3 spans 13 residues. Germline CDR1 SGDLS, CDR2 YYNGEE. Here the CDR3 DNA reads TGTGCCAGCAGCGTAAGCTGGAGGGATGAGCAGTTCTTC. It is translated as CASSVSWRDEQFF.

The CDR3 sequence: CASSGGSGKSSYNEQFF. The CDR3 DNA reads as TGTGCCAGCAGCGGAGGTAGCGGGAAGAGCTCCTACAATGAGCAGTTCTTC. The V gene is TRBV9, the J gene TRBJ2-1; 8 bases line up with TRBD2. This CDR3 contains 17 residues. CDR1 is SGDLS, CDR2 YYNGEE, per germline. V was clipped by 3 bases and J by 0 bases; unmatched bases: 8.

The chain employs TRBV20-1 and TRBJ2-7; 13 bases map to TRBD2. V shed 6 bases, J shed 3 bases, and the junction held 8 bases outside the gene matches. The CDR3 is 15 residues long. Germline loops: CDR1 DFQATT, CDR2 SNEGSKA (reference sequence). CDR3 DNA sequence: TGCAGTGCCTCCGGGACTAGCGGGACGGACTACGAGCAGTACTTC. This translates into CSASGTSGTDYEQYF.

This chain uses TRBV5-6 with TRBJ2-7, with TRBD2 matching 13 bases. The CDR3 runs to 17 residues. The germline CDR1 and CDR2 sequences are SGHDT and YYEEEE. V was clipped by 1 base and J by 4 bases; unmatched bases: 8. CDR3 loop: CASSLWGRLAGGYEQYF. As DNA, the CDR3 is TGTGCCAGCAGCTTGTGGGGCAGACTAGCGGGAGGTTACGAGCAGTACTTC.

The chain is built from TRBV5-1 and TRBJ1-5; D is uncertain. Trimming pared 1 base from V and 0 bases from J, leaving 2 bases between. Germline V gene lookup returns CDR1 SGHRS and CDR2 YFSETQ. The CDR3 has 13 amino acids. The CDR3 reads CASSLNSNQPQHF. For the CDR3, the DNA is TGCGCCAGCAGCTTGAATAGCAATCAGCCCCAGCATTTT.

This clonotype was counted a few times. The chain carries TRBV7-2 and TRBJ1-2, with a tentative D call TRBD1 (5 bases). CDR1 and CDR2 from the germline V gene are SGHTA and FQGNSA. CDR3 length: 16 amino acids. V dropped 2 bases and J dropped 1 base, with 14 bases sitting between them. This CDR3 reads CASSLTPTVFNYGYTF. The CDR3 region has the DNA TGTGCCAGCAGCTTAACCCCGACAGTTTTTAACTATGGCTACACCTTC. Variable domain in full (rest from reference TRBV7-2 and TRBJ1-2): GAGVSQSPSNKVTEKGKDVELRCDPISGHTALYWYRQSLGQGLEFLIYFQGNSAPDKSGLPSDRFSAERTGGSVSTLTIQRTQQEDSAVYLCASSLTPTVFNYGYTFGSGTRLTVV.

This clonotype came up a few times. The CDR3 spells CASSEDGGGYNEQFF. CDR3 coding DNA: TGTGCCAGCAGCGAAGACGGGGGGGGCTACAATGAGCAGTTCTTC. The chain links TRBV7-2 to TRBJ2-1, with 8 bases identical to TRBD2. Germline CDR1 SGHTA, CDR2 FQGNSA. This CDR3 has 15 amino acids. V gave up 5 bases and J gave up 3 bases; unmatched junction bases: 6.

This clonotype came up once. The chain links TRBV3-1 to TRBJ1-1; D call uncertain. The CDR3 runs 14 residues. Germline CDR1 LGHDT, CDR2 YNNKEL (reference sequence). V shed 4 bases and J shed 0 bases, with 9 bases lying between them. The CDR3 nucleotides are TGTGCCAGCAGCCGCGGGGTTATGAACACTGAAGCTTTCTTT. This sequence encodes CASSRGVMNTEAFF.

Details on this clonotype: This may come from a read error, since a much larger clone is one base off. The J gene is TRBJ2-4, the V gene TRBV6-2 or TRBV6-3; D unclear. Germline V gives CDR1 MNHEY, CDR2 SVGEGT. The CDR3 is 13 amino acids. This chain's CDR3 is CACSYSVAAEQYF. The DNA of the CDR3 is TGTGCCTGCAGTTACTCAGTGGCAGCAGAGCAGTACTTC.

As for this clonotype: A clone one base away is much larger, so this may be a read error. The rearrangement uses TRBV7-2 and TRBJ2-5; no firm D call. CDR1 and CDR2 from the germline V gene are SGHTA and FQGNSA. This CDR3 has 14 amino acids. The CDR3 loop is CVSSPMRSQETQYF. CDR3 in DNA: TGTGTCAGCAGCCCGATGCGGAGCCAAGAGACCCAGTACTTC.

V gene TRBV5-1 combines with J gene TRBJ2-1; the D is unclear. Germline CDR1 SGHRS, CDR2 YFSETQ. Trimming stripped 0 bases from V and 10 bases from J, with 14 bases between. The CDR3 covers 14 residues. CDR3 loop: CASSLDVHEEEQFF. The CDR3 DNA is TGCGCCAGCAGCTTGGACGTCCACGAAGAGGAGCAGTTCTTC.